These 12 T cell receptor beta chains came from one sample sequenced in a study of shared clonotypes between healthy human individuals. Clones were sequenced by immunoSEQ multiplex PCR, and TCRdb holds only the in-frame ones, with some missing. Among approximately 1,500,000 clones listed, roughly 98% were seen once. The sample was naive CD4+ T cells sorted from blood. Regarding subset: CD45RA+ positively selected. These receptors all come from a man aged 30 to 45 in good health.

The rearrangement uses TRBV7-6 and TRBJ2-2, with D unresolved. The CDR3 sequence is 13 residues long. The germline CDR1 and CDR2 sequences are SGHVS and FNYEAQ. Trimming took off 6 bases at V and 1 base at J, with 6 bases between the two ends. This CDR3 is CASRTKNTGELFF. The CDR3 coding sequence is TGTGCCAGCAGGACCAAGAACACCGGGGAGCTGTTTTTT.

The chain recombines TRBV9 with TRBJ2-1; no reliable D call. The CDR3 length is 15 residues. The V and J ends lost 2 bases and 2 bases respectively, with 11 bases between them. In germline, CDR1 is SGDLS, CDR2 YYNGEE. CDR3: CASSVSLAAYNEQFF. The CDR3 DNA is TGTGCCAGCAGCGTTTCTCTCGCGGCCTACAATGAGCAGTTCTTC.

The V and J genes are TRBV5-5 and TRBJ1-4; unclear D gene. This CDR3 has 15 residues. Germline V lookup: CDR1 SGHKS, CDR2 YYEKEE (reference sequence). Trimming shortened V by 1 base and J by 3 bases, and 10 bases separated the two germline ends. The CDR3 DNA sequence: TGTGCCAGCAGCTTGCTGGGTGCGGCTAATGAAAAACTGTTTTTT. Its translation is CASSLLGAANEKLFF.

The chain couples TRBV6-1 to TRBJ1-5; 7 nucleotides match TRBD1. After removal of 3 bases from V and 7 bases from J, the junction contained 6 bases not matched to a gene. Germline V lookup: CDR1 MNHNS, CDR2 SASEGT. The CDR3 is 14 residues long. The CDR3 nucleotides are TGTGCCAGCAGTGACGTCAGGGGGGTCCAGCCCCAGCATTTT. It translates to CASSDVRGVQPQHF.

The chain joins TRBV6-1 to TRBJ2-3, with TRBD1 matching 9 bases. After removal of 6 bases from V and 6 bases from J, the junction contained 7 bases not matched to a gene. This CDR3 has 14 residues. CDR1 and CDR2 from the germline V gene are MNHNS and SASEGT. The CDR3 region has the DNA TGTGCCAGCAGCACACAGGGGGCCGTCGATACGCAGTATTTT. Its protein product is CASSTQGAVDTQYF.

This chain uses TRBV15 with TRBJ2-1, with 11 nucleotides matching TRBD2. J was trimmed by 8 bases and V by 1 base; bases with no gene match: 13. Germline CDR1 reads LNHNV; CDR2 reads YYDKDF (reference sequence). The CDR3 contains 18 residues. The CDR3 region is CATSRVVGLAGLVHEQFF. The CDR3 DNA reads as TGTGCCACCAGCAGAGTCGTTGGACTAGCGGGTTTGGTCCATGAGCAGTTCTTC.

This chain links TRBV21-1 with TRBJ2-7; the DNA was not used to check the table's D call, TRBD1. TRBV21-1 is flagged as a pseudogene. The length of the CDR3 is 17 residues. The CDR3 here is CASSKEYSRVETYEQYF. Written as DNA, the CDR3 is TGTGCCAGCAGCAAAGAATATAGCAGGGTAGAAACCTACGAGCAGTACTTC.

The rearrangement links TRBV28 to TRBJ1-3, with 7 bases identical to TRBD1. Germline lookup yields CDR1 MDHEN and CDR2 SYDVKM. The CDR3 is 14 amino acids. V lost 5 bases to trimming and J lost 1 base; unmatched junction nucleotides: 2. This chain's CDR3 is CASSTTGSGNTIYF. The CDR3 nucleotides are TGTGCCAGCAGTACGACAGGGTCTGGAAACACCATATATTTT.

The chain has TRBV9 and TRBJ2-3; D might be TRBD1 (5 bases). Trimming shortened V by 0 bases and J by 4 bases, and 18 bases separated the two germline ends. This CDR3 is built from 17 residues. CDR1 is SGDLS and CDR2 is YYNGEE in the germline V gene. This chain's CDR3 is CASSVAPGIEKADTQYF. In DNA form, the CDR3 reads TGTGCCAGCAGCGTAGCTCCAGGGATCGAGAAGGCAGATACGCAGTATTTT.

The chain combines TRBV12-5 with TRBJ2-1; 9 nucleotides match TRBD1. The CDR3 runs to 15 residues. Trimming took 3 bases from V and 10 from J; bases not matched to a gene: 10. CDR1 is LGHNT, CDR2 FRNRAP, per germline. CDR3 nucleotides: TGTGCTAGTGGTTTAACAGGGGGCCTCAGTTCCGAGCAGTTCTTC. It encodes CASGLTGGLSSEQFF. Complete variable domain (other parts from reference TRBV12-5 and TRBJ2-1): DARVTQTPRHKVTEMGQEVTMRCQPILGHNTVFWYRQTMMQGLELLAYFRNRAPLDDSGMPKDRFSAEMPDATLATLKIQPSEPRDSAVYFCASGLTGGLSSEQFFGPGTRLTVL.

The chain combines TRBV28 with TRBJ1-5; maybe TRBD1 (5 bases). The CDR3 covers 13 residues. CDR1 and CDR2 (germline): MDHEN, SYDVKM. V lost 2 bases and J lost 7, with 9 bases in between. For the CDR3, the DNA is TGTGCCAGCAGTTTACAGGGCCAGCAGCCCCAGCATTTT. It specifies CASSLQGQQPQHF.

CDR3 sequence reads: CASSVHQGAGNQPQHF. Here the CDR3 DNA reads TGTGCCAGTAGTGTTCACCAAGGGGCAGGGAATCAGCCCCAGCATTTT. The chain is built from TRBV19 and TRBJ1-5; possible D gene TRBD1, 5 bases. Trimming pared 5 bases from V and 4 bases from J, leaving 18 bases between. The CDR3 is 16 amino acids. The germline V gene has CDR1 LNHDA and CDR2 SQIVND (reference sequence).